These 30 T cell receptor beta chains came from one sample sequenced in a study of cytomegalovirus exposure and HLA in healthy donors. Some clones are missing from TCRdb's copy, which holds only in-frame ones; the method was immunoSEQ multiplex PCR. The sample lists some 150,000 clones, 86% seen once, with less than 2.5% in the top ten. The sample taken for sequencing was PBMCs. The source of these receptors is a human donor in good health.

The DNA of the CDR3 is TGTGCCAGCAGTGAAATCATCGGGACAGGGGGCTATGGCTACACCTTC. As protein: CASSEIIGTGGYGYTF. The rearrangement joins TRBV6-1 to TRBJ1-2; 11 positions match TRBD1. Germline CDR1 reads MNHNS; CDR2 reads SASEGT. Trimming removed 2 bases from V and 4 bases from J; junction bases left unmatched: 6. This CDR3 contains 16 residues.

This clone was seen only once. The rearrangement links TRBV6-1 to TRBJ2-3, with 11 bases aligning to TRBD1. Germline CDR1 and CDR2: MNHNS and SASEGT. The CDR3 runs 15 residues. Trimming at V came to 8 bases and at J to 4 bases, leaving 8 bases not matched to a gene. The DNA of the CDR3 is TGTGCCAGCGGATTGGACAGGGGGCATTCAGATACGCAGTATTTT. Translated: CASGLDRGHSDTQYF.

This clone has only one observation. This CDR3 reads CASRVGTAYEQYF. CDR3 DNA: TGTGCCAGCAGGGTTGGGACAGCCTACGAGCAGTACTTC. This chain links TRBV7-9 with TRBJ2-7; 7 positions match TRBD1. The germline CDR1 and CDR2 sequences are SEHNR and FQNEAQ (reference sequence). The CDR3 runs to 13 residues. V shed 6 bases, J shed 2 bases, and the junction held 4 bases outside the gene matches.

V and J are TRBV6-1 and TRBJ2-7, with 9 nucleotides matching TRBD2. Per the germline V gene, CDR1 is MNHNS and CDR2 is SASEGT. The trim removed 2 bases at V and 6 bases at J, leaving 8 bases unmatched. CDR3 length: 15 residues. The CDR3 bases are TGTGCCAGCAGTGAACAGGGACTAGCTACCATCGAGCAGTACTTC. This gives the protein CASSEQGLATIEQYF.

As DNA, the CDR3 is TGCAGCTTAGGGGTGGGGGGGGCAGATACGCAGTATTTT. As protein: CSLGVGGADTQYF. The chain has TRBV29-1 and TRBJ2-3, with 7 bases aligning to TRBD2. The CDR3 spans 13 residues. V was pared by 8 bases and J by 4 bases, with 9 bases of the junction left unmatched. Germline V gene lookup returns CDR1 SQVTM and CDR2 ANQGSEA.

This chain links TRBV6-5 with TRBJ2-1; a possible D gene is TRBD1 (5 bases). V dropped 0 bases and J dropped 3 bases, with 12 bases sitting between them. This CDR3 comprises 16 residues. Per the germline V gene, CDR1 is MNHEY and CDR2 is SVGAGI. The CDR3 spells CASSYSTGSGYNEQFF. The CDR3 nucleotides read TGTGCCAGCAGTTACTCAACAGGCTCGGGCTACAATGAGCAGTTCTTC.

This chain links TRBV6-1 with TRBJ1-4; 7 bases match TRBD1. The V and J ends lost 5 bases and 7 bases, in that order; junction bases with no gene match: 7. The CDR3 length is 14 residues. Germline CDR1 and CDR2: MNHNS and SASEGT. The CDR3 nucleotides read TGTGCCAGCAGTAAAACAGGGGAAGTTGAAAAACTGTTTTTT. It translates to CASSKTGEVEKLFF.

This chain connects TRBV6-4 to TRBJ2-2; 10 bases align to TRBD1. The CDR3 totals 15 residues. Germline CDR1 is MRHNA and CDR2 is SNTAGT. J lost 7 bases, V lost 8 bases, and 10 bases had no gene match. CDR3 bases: TGTGCCAGCCAGACAGGGGGCGTCGTTAGCGGGGAGCTGTTTTTT. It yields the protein CASQTGGVVSGELFF.

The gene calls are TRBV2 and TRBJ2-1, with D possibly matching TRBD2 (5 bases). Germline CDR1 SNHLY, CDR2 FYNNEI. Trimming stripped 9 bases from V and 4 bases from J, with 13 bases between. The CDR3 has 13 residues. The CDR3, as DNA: TGTGCCAGGCGAGGGCGGGCTTACAATGAGCAGTTCTTC. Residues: CARRGRAYNEQFF. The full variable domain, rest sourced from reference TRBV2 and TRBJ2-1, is EPEVTQTPSHQVTQMGQEVILRCVPISNHLYFYWYRQILGQKVEFLVSFYNNEISEKSEIFDDQFSVERPDGSNFTLKIRSTKLEDSAMYFCARRGRAYNEQFFGPGTRLTVL.

CDR3 protein: CASSPYLSGGGADTQYF. CDR3 bases: TGTGCCAGTAGCCCGTACCTCTCAGGGGGTGGGGCAGATACGCAGTATTTT. The chain uses TRBV19 and TRBJ2-3; 7 nucleotides line up with TRBD1. The length of the CDR3 is 17 residues. From germline, CDR1 is LNHDA and CDR2 SQIVND (reference sequence). V gave up 6 bases and J gave up 4 bases; unmatched junction bases: 16.

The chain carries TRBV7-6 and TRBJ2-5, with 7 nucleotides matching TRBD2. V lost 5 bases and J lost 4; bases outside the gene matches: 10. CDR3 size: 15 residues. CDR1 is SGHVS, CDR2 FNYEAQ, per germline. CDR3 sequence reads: CASSPPSRGVETQYF. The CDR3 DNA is TGTGCCAGCAGCCCCCCAAGCCGGGGGGTAGAGACCCAGTACTTC.

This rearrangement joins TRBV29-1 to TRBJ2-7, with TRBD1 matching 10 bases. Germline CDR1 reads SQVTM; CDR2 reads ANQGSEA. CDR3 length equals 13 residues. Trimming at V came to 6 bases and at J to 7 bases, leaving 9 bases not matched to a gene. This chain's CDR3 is CSVSGTGVVEQYF. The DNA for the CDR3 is TGCAGCGTATCCGGGACAGGGGTTGTGGAGCAGTACTTC.

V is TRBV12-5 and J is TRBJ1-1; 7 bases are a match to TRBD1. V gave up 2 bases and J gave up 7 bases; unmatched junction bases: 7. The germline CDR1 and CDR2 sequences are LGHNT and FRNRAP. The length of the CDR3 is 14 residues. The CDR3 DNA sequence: TGTGCTAGTGGTTTGACCCCGGACAGGAGTGAAGCTTTCTTT. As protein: CASGLTPDRSEAFF.

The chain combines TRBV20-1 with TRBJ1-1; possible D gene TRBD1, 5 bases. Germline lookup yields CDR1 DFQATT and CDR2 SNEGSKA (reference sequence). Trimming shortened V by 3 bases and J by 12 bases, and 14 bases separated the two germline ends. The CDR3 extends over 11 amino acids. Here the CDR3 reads CSASGGKGTFF. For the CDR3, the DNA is TGCAGTGCTAGTGGGGGGAAAGGCACTTTCTTT.

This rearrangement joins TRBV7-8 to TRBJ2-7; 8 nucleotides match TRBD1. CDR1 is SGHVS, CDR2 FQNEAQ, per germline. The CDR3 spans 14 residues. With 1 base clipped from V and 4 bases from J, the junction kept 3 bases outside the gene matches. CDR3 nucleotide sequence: TGTGCCAGCAGCTTAGTTCAGGGGGCGTACGAGCAGTACTTC. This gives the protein CASSLVQGAYEQYF.

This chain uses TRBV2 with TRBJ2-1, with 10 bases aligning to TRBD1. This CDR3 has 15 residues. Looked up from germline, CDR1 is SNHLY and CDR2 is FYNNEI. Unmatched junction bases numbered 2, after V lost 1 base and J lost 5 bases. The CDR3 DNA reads TGTGCCAGCAGTGAAGAGGGACAGGGGAACAATGAGCAGTTCTTC. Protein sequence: CASSEEGQGNNEQFF.

The CDR3 nucleotides read TGTGCCAGCAGTTCCTTTAGCGGAGATACGCAGTATTTT. It codes for CASSSFSGDTQYF. This chain links TRBV2 with TRBJ2-3; maybe TRBD2 (6 bases). Germline V gene data show CDR1 as SNHLY and CDR2 as FYNNEI. This CDR3 has 13 amino acids. V was clipped by 5 bases and J by 5 bases, with 11 bases between them. Full variable domain (missing parts from reference TRBV2 and TRBJ2-3): EPEVTQTPSHQVTQMGQEVILRCVPISNHLYFYWYRQILGQKVEFLVSFYNNEISEKSEIFDDQFSVERPDGSNFTLKIRSTKLEDSAMYFCASSSFSGDTQYFGPGTRLTVL.

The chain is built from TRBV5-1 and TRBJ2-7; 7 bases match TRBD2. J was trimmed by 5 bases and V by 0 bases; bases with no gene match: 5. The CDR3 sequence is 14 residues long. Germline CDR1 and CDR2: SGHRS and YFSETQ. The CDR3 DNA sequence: TGCGCCAGCAGCTTGGGGCAGGGAGGGGACGAGCAGTACTTC. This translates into CASSLGQGGDEQYF.

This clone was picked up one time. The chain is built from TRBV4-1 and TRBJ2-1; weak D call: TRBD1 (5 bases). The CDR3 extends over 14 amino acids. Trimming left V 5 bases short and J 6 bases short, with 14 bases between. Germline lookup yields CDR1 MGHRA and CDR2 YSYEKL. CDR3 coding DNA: TGCGCCAGCAGCTTATCTCAGGGCCTCAATGAGCAGTTCTTC. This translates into CASSLSQGLNEQFF.

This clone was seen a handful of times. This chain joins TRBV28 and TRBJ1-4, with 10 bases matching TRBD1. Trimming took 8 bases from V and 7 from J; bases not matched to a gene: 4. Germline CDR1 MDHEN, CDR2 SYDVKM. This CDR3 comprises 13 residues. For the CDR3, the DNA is TGTGCCAGCTATGGACAGGGGGGTGAAAAACTGTTTTTT. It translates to CASYGQGGEKLFF.

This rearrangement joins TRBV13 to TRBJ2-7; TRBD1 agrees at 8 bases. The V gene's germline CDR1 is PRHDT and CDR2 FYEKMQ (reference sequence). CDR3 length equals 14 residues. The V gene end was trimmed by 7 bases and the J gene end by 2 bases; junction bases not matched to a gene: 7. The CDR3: CASISGQEPYEQYF. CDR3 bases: TGTGCCAGCATCTCGGGACAGGAGCCCTACGAGCAGTACTTC.

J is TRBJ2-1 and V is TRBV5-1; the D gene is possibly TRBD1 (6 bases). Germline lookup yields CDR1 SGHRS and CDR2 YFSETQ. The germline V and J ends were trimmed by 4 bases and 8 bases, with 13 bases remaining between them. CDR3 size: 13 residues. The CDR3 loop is CASSPLEGDEQFF. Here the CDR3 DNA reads TGCGCCAGCAGCCCTCTCGAGGGGGATGAGCAGTTCTTC. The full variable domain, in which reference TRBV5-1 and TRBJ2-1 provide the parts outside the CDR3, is KAGVTQTPRYLIKTRGQQVTLSCSPISGHRSVSWYQQTPGQGLQFLFEYFSETQRNKGNFPGRFSGRQFSNSRSEMNVSTLELGDSALYLCASSPLEGDEQFFGPGTRLTVL.

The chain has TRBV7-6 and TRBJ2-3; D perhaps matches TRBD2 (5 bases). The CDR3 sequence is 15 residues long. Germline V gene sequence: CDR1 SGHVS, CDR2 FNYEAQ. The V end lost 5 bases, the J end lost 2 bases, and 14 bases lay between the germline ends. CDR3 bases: TGTGCCAGCAGCCCCCCTACGGGGTACACAGATACGCAGTATTTT. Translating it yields CASSPPTGYTDTQYF.

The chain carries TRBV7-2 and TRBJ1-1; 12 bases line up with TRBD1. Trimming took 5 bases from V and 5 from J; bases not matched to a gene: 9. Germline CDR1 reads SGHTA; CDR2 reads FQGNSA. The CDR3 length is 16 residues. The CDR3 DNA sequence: TGTGCCAGCAGCCCCCGGGACAGGGGGCTGTCGACTGAAGCTTTCTTT. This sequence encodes CASSPRDRGLSTEAFF. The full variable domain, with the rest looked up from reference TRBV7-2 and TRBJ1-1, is GAGVSQSPSNKVTEKGKDVELRCDPISGHTALYWYRQSLGQGLEFLIYFQGNSAPDKSGLPSDRFSAERTGGSVSTLTIQRTQQEDSAVYLCASSPRDRGLSTEAFFGQGTRLTVV.

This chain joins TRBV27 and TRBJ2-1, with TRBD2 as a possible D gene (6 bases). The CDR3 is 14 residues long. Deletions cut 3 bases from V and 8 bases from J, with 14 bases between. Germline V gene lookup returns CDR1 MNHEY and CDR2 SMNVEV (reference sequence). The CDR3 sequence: CASSFEVSGDEQFF. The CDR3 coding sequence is TGTGCCAGCAGTTTCGAGGTCTCGGGGGATGAGCAGTTCTTC.

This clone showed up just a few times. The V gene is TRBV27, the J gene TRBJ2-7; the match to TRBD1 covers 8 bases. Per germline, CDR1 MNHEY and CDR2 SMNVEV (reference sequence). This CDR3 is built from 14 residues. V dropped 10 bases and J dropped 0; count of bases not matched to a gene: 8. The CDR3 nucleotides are TGTGCCACTACCCCAGGGGGCTTCTCCTACGAGCAGTACTTC. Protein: CATTPGGFSYEQYF.

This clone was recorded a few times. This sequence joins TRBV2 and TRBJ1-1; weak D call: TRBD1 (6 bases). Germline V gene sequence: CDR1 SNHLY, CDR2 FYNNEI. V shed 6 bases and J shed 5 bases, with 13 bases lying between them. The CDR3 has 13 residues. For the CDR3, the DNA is TGTGCCAGCAGCGACGACAGGAGGACTGAAGCTTTCTTT. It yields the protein CASSDDRRTEAFF.

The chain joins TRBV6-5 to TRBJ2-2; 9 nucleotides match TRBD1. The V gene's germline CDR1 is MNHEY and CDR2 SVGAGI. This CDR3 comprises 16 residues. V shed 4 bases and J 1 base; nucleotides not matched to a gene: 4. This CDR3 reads CASSFRTGVNTGELFF. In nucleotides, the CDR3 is TGTGCCAGCAGTTTCCGGACAGGGGTGAACACCGGGGAGCTGTTTTTT.

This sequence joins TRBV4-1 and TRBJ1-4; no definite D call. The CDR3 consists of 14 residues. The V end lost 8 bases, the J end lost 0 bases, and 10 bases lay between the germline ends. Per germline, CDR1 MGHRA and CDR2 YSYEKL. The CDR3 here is CASRPVATNEKLFF. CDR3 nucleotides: TGCGCCAGCCGCCCGGTTGCAACTAATGAAAAACTGTTTTTT.

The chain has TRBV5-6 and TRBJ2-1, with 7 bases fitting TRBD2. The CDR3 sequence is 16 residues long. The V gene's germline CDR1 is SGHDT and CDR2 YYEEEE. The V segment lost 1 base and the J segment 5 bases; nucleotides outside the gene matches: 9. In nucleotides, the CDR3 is TGTGCCAGCAGCTTGCGCGAACTAGCGCCCAACAATGAGCAGTTCTTC. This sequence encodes CASSLRELAPNNEQFF. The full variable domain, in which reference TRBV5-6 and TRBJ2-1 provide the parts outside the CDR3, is DAGVTQSPTHLIKTRGQQVTLRCSPKSGHDTVSWYQQALGQGPQFIFQYYEEEERQRGNFPDRFSGHQFPNYSSELNVNALLLGDSALYLCASSLRELAPNNEQFFGPGTRLTVL.